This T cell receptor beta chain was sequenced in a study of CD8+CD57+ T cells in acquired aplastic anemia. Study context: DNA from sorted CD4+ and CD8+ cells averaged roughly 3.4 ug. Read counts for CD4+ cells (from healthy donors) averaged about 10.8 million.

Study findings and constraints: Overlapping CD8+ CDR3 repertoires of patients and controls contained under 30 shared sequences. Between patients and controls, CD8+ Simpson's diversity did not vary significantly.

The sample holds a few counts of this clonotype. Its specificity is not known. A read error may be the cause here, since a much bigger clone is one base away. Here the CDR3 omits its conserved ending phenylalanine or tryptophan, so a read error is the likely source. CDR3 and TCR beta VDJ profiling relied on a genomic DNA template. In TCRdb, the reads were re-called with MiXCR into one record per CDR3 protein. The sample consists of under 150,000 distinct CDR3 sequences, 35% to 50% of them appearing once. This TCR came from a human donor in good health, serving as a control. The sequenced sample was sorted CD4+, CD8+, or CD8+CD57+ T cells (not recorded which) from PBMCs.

CDR3 coding DNA: TGTGCCAGCAGCACCAAACAATTGAACACTGAAGCTTTCCTT. Translation: CASSTKQLNTEAFL. The genes are TRBV2 and TRBJ1-1; D gene uncertain. Looked up from germline, CDR1 is SNHLY and CDR2 is FYNNEI. Trimming left V 6 bases short and J 0 bases short, with 11 bases between. The CDR3 covers 14 residues.